The entry below describes one T cell receptor beta chain. The data were obtained in a study of blood T cell repertoires in COVID-19. Study background: Acute and convalescent COVID-19 samples came from the United States, Italy and Spain. From T cells, B-cell-depleted T cells, or PBMCs came the material, which was cDNA or gDNA.

Seattle researchers signed up patients amid active infection and tracked them longitudinally. This CDR3 region has 14 residues. Trimming removed 4 bases from V and 3 bases from J; junction bases left unmatched: 3. The germline gives CDR1 MNHEY, CDR2 SMNVEV (reference sequence). Original processing notes: Reference gene primer amplification in the assay estimated nucleated cell counts. Libraries were prepared by immunoSEQ multiplex PCR; TCRdb keeps only in-frame clonotypes and omits some of them. For V, J and clone size, that table is used; D and trimming come from the DNA. The sample yields about 210,000 clones, 75% to 85% seen once.

The TCR originated in a woman aged 65 to 85 with COVID-19, enrolled during active disease. The rearrangement uses TRBV27 and TRBJ1-3; 7 nucleotides align to TRBD1. The sequenced sample consisted of peripheral blood. The CDR3: CASSYSGGGNTIYF. The CDR3 nucleotides read TGTGCCAGCAGTTATTCAGGGGGTGGAAACACCATATATTTT.